This T cell receptor beta chain appears in the sequencing data of a study of T cell repertoires in cytomegalovirus infection (dated by TCRdb to between 2018 and 2021). Context from the whole study: The peptide stimulations were aimed at well-studied HLA-B-restricted epitopes as well as recently identified HLA-C-restricted CMV epitopes, whose presentation resists viral immunomodulation. Donor HLA type was relevant to the analysis, as public TCR beta signatures indicated carriage of CMV infection together with the matching HLA type.

The listed sequencing device is Illumina HiSeq 1500. TCRdb redid the processing of the public reads, applying fastp at Q25 and MiXCR, and retained in-frame beta chains. Records with the same CDR3 protein are collapsed into one entry carrying the most frequent genes and DNA. The sample table shows about 70,000 distinct CDR3 sequences, and 20% are seen once. The leading ten clones occupy 55% to 75% of the sample. Points the paper makes about the study in general: The ex vivo response was dominated by HLA-C-restricted CMV-specific TCR beta clonotypes, which also provided the single most frequent clonotype in two of eight donors. Carriers of CMV infection plus the relevant HLA type were discriminated by the cumulative frequency of public TCR beta family members in the study cohort and in an independent approximately 350-donor cohort.

Relative to germline, V is missing 2 bases and J is missing 3 bases, with 4 bases of the junction outside any gene match. As encoded in the germline V gene, CDR1 is SGHVS while CDR2 is FNYEAQ. Reading from cysteine to phenylalanine, the CDR3 counts 15 amino acids. Left in the record is the CDR3 DNA by itself, 45 bases read in frame from the first base. Sample treatment or condition, as interpreted from the label and publication: in vitro stimulation with specific CMV peptide epitopes to enrich CMV-specific T cells. Regarding this clonotype: No antigen is known for it. The input lacks base qualities; no much larger clone sits a single base away.

This sequence was found in a human donor in good health (CMV status not recorded). Some clones in this sample may be carry-over from other donors' samples. In this chain, TRBV7-6 is recombined with TRBJ1-5, and 7 junction bases match TRBD1. The input for sequencing was CD8+ T cells from cultured PBMCs, taken from culture after CMV antigen stimulation. The DNA is as follows: TGTGCCAGCAGCTTAAAACAGGGGCCCAATCAGCCCCAGCATTTT. It translates to CASSLKQGPNQPQHF.